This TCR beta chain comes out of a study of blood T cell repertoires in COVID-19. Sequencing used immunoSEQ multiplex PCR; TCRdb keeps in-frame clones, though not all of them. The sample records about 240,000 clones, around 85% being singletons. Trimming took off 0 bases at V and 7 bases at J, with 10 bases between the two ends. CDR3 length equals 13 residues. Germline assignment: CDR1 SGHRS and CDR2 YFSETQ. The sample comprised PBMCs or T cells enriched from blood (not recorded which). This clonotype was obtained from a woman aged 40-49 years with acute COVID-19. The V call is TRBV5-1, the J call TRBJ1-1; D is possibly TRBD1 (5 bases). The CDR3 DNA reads TGCGCCAGCAGCTTGGACCAGGGCGGTGAAGCTTTCTTT. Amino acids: CASSLDQGGEAFF.